One sample yielded the 12 T cell receptor beta chains listed below, sequenced in a study of T cells in Graves' hyperthyroidism and ophthalmopathy. The source material, RNA transcripts, was used to amplify TCR beta CDR3 regions. A first-round RT-PCR of the TCR CDR3 used the HTBI primer set. TCRdb used MiXCR to reprocess the multiplex PCR reads, holding one entry per CDR3 protein. This sample has some 620,000 distinct CDR3 sequences, with 15% to 20% found just once. Sequencing was done on a sample of blood. These receptors all stem from a woman in her twenties or thirties with Graves' hyperthyroidism.

There are a few counts of this clonotype. This chain connects TRBV7-6 to TRBJ2-2; D remains unclear. The length of the CDR3 is 13 residues. V lost 5 bases to trimming and J lost 7 bases, with 11 bases between them. Looked up from germline, CDR1 is SGHVS and CDR2 is FNYEAQ. The CDR3 DNA reads TGTGCCAGCAGCCCCCAAGTGAGCGGGGAGCTGTTTTTT. It is translated as CASSPQVSGELFF. Full variable domain (remainder filled in from reference TRBV7-6 and TRBJ2-2): GAGVSQSPRYKVTKRGQDVALRCDPISGHVSLYWYRQALGQGPEFLTYFNYEAQQDKSGLPNDRFSAERPEGSISTLTIQRTEQRDSAMYRCASSPQVSGELFFGEGSRLTVL.

V and J are TRBV30 and TRBJ2-1; a weak D match, TRBD1 (6 bases). The CDR3 is made up of 11 amino acids. Per germline, CDR1 GTSNPN and CDR2 SVGIG (reference sequence). Trimming removed 7 bases from V and 7 bases from J, with 11 bases in between. The CDR3 DNA is TGTGCCTTACAGGGTTTGAATGAGCAGTTCTTC. Translating gives CALQGLNEQFF.

This clonotype has ten or more counts. The rearrangement uses TRBV20-1 and TRBJ2-7; D may match TRBD1 or TRBD2 (5 bases each). The length of the CDR3 is 12 residues. V dropped 6 bases and J dropped 6 bases, with 15 bases sitting between them. In germline, CDR1 is DFQATT, CDR2 SNEGSKA (reference sequence). The CDR3: CSAPWGIGEQYF. In nucleotides, the CDR3 is TGCAGTGCCCCGTGGGGGATTGGCGAGCAGTACTTC.

This clonotype was seen more than once but under ten times. The V and J genes are TRBV18 and TRBJ2-3; 10 bases agree with TRBD1. V lost 5 bases to trimming and J lost 4 bases; unmatched junction nucleotides: 3. This CDR3 has 14 amino acids. Germline lookup yields CDR1 KGHSH and CDR2 LQKENI. The CDR3 nucleotides are TGTGCCAGCTCAACTGGACAGGGGGCAGATACGCAGTATTTT. This sequence encodes CASSTGQGADTQYF. Looking up the rest from reference TRBV18 and TRBJ2-3 gives the full variable domain: NAGVMQNPRHLVRRRGQEARLRCSPMKGHSHVYWYRQLPEEGLKFMVYLQKENIIDESGMPKERFSAEFPKEGPSILRIQQVVRGDSAAYFCASSTGQGADTQYFGPGTRLTVL.

This clonotype was detected many times. The rearrangement joins TRBV6-1 to TRBJ1-1, with D hard to call. The CDR3 contains 13 residues. The V end lost 6 bases, the J end lost 0 bases, and 8 bases lay between the germline ends. Germline-derived CDR1 and CDR2 are MNHNS and SASEGT. CDR3 in amino acids: CASSLEMNTEAFF. Written as DNA, the CDR3 is TGTGCCAGCAGCTTAGAGATGAACACTGAAGCTTTCTTT.

This clonotype has just a few counts. The CDR3, as DNA: TGTGCCAGCAGCTTAGGTCGACAGAGCTATGGCTACACCTTC. Its protein is CASSLGRQSYGYTF. This chain joins TRBV11-2 and TRBJ1-2, with a tentative D call TRBD1 (5 bases). Looked up from germline, CDR1 is SGHAT and CDR2 is FQNNGV. The CDR3 extends over 14 amino acids. V lost 1 base and J 4 bases, leaving 10 bases between the germline ends. The variable domain in full, completed from reference TRBV11-2 and TRBJ1-2, reads EAGVAQSPRYKIIEKRQSVAFWCNPISGHATLYWYQQILGQGPKLLIQFQNNGVVDDSQLPKDRFSAERLKGVDSTLKIQPAKLEDSAVYLCASSLGRQSYGYTFGSGTRLTVV.

This clonotype was detected ten times or more. This chain connects TRBV20-1 to TRBJ2-1, with 11 bases aligning to TRBD2. V lost 4 bases, J lost 5 bases, and 7 bases stayed unmatched. The CDR3 has 15 residues. Germline values: CDR1 DFQATT, CDR2 SNEGSKA (reference sequence). The CDR3 loop reads CSAKRLAGKHNEQFF. The CDR3 coding sequence is TGCAGTGCTAAAAGACTAGCGGGGAAACACAATGAGCAGTTCTTC.

The table lists this clonotype with a few counts. This chain links TRBV5-5 with TRBJ2-3; D may match TRBD1 or TRBD2 (5 bases each). CDR1 and CDR2 from the germline V gene are SGHKS and YYEKEE (reference sequence). The CDR3 is 13 amino acids. Trimming took off 4 bases at V and 6 bases at J, with 12 bases between the two ends. CDR3 nucleotides: TGTGCCAGCAGCCACCAGGGAGCGGATACGCAGTATTTT. Amino acid sequence: CASSHQGADTQYF.

This clonotype was recorded at least ten times. The V and J genes are TRBV5-1 and TRBJ2-7, with D possibly TRBD1 on 6 matching bases. Trimming removed 0 bases at V and 5 bases at J, with 12 bases between. CDR1 and CDR2 from the germline V gene are SGHRS and YFSETQ. The CDR3 totals 14 residues. The CDR3 nucleotides are TGCGCCAGCAGCTTGGGCAGGGGTGAGCACGAGCAGTACTTC. Amino acids: CASSLGRGEHEQYF.

This clonotype occurred many times. The rearrangement uses TRBV6-2 or TRBV6-3 and TRBJ1-4, with a possible D match to TRBD1 (6 bases). V shed 5 bases and J shed 0 bases, with 22 bases lying between them. The CDR3 is made up of 19 amino acids. Germline V gene lookup returns CDR1 MNHEY and CDR2 SVGEGT. In nucleotides, the CDR3 is TGTGCCAGCAGTGCCCTCTTCGGGACAAGTCGTACAACTAATGAAAAACTGTTTTTT. Protein: CASSALFGTSRTTNEKLFF.

This chain connects TRBV12-3 or TRBV12-4 to TRBJ2-7; maybe TRBD1 (5 bases). CDR3 length equals 13 residues. The ends were cut back, 6 bases at V and 0 bases at J, with 9 bases in the middle. As DNA, the CDR3 is TGTGCCAGCAGCAGCCAGGGCTCCTACGAGCAGTACTTC. Amino acid sequence: CASSSQGSYEQYF.

This clonotype was seen at least ten times. This chain joins TRBV12-3 or TRBV12-4 and TRBJ2-1; D is possibly TRBD1 or TRBD2 (5 bases each). Trimming took 4 bases from V and 5 from J, leaving 9 bases between them. This CDR3 has 13 residues. The CDR3 spells CASSWGTNNEQFF. The CDR3 DNA sequence: TGTGCCAGCAGTTGGGGGACCAACAATGAGCAGTTCTTC.